The 30 T cell receptor beta chains given below trace back to one sample, sequenced in a study of cytomegalovirus exposure and HLA in healthy donors. PCR used 60 Vbeta primers and 13 Jbeta primers. TCRdb's copy holds only in-frame clones and misses some; the assay was immunoSEQ multiplex PCR. The repertoire has 150,000 to 180,000 clones, 74% of them found once; the top ten carry 2.1%. Sequenced input: PBMCs. Receptors were obtained from a man younger than 40 in good health and CMV-seronegative.

The J gene is TRBJ2-3, the V gene TRBV10-3, with TRBD1 identical over 7 bases. The germline CDR1 and CDR2 sequences are ENHRY and SYGVKD. The ends lost 0 bases at V and 8 bases at J; junction bases unmatched: 8. This CDR3 spans 15 amino acids. CDR3 in amino acids: CAISESTRGRVTQYF. CDR3 nucleotide sequence: TGTGCCATCAGTGAGTCCACTAGGGGGCGAGTTACGCAGTATTTT.

V is TRBV28 and J is TRBJ1-2; 10 bases agree with TRBD1. The CDR3 is 16 residues long. J lost 4 bases, V lost 2 bases, and 7 bases had no gene match. The V gene's germline CDR1 is MDHEN and CDR2 SYDVKM. CDR3 in DNA: TGTGCCAGCAGTTTAAGAGGGACAGGGGTCCTCTATGGCTACACCTTC. Its translation is CASSLRGTGVLYGYTF.

The chain has TRBV7-9 and TRBJ2-5; 8 bases are a match to TRBD1. CDR1 and CDR2 from the germline V gene are SEHNR and FQNEAQ (reference sequence). V gave up 5 bases and J gave up 5 bases; unmatched junction bases: 7. This CDR3 has 14 residues. CDR3 protein: CASSHQGAQETQYF. The CDR3 DNA sequence: TGTGCCAGCAGCCATCAGGGGGCGCAGGAGACCCAGTACTTC.

The chain recombines TRBV7-8 with TRBJ2-1; TRBD2 aligns across 7 bases. Per the germline V gene, CDR1 is SGHVS and CDR2 is FQNEAQ. The CDR3 has 14 amino acids. The V and J ends lost 5 bases and 3 bases, in that order; junction bases with no gene match: 4. CDR3 in DNA: TGTGCCAGCAGCCCCGTAGCGGGCTACAATGAGCAGTTCTTC. Translated: CASSPVAGYNEQFF.

This clone was observed a few times. The chain has TRBV6-5 and TRBJ2-3, with D possibly matching TRBD2 (5 bases). The CDR3 is 16 residues long. Per germline, CDR1 MNHEY and CDR2 SVGAGI. Trimming stripped 4 bases from V and 6 bases from J, with 20 bases between. In DNA form, the CDR3 reads TGTGCCAGCAGTTCGGACCCGAGGGCCTCCTTTGATACGCAGTATTTT. This codes for CASSSDPRASFDTQYF.

The sample holds one count of this clone. V and J are TRBV30 and TRBJ2-2; 8 bases align to TRBD1. CDR3 length: 16 amino acids. V was clipped by 0 bases and J by 4 bases; unmatched bases: 7. Germline-derived CDR1 and CDR2 are GTSNPN and SVGIG (reference sequence). The CDR3 here is CAWSVLGTGPTGELFF. For the CDR3, the DNA is TGTGCCTGGAGTGTACTCGGGACAGGCCCCACCGGGGAGCTGTTTTTT. Filled out from reference TRBV30 and TRBJ2-2, the complete variable domain reads SQTIHQWPATLVQPVGSPLSLECTVEGTSNPNLYWYRQAAGRGLQLLFYSVGIGQISSEVPQNLSASRPQDRQFILSSKKLLLSDSGFYLCAWSVLGTGPTGELFFGEGSRLTVL.

V is TRBV7-2 and J is TRBJ1-6; D might be TRBD1 (6 bases). The CDR3 contains 14 residues. Germline V lookup: CDR1 SGHTA, CDR2 FQGNSA. The germline V and J ends were trimmed by 6 bases and 9 bases, with 15 bases remaining between them. CDR3 residues: CASRTGHSASPLHF. For the CDR3, the DNA is TGTGCCAGCAGGACGGGACATTCGGCTTCACCCCTCCACTTT.

The chain has TRBV30 and TRBJ1-2, with TRBD1 matching over 7 bases. Germline values: CDR1 GTSNPN, CDR2 SVGIG (reference sequence). CDR3 length equals 13 residues. V shed 0 bases, J shed 7 bases, and the junction held 5 bases outside the gene matches. This chain's CDR3 is CAWSVTGLGGYTF. The CDR3 nucleotides are TGTGCCTGGAGTGTGACAGGGTTAGGTGGCTACACCTTC.

This chain connects TRBV9 to TRBJ1-4; D perhaps matches TRBD1 (6 bases). This CDR3 is 15 amino acids long. V lost 4 bases and J 2 bases, leaving 12 bases between the germline ends. Germline V lookup: CDR1 SGDLS, CDR2 YYNGEE. CDR3 in amino acids: CASSFTGITNEKLFF. CDR3 DNA sequence: TGTGCCAGCAGCTTCACAGGGATTACTAATGAAAAACTGTTTTTT.

The rearrangement uses TRBV6-1 and TRBJ1-2, with 7 positions matching TRBD1. The CDR3 is 14 residues long. The V gene end was trimmed by 6 bases and the J gene end by 3 bases; junction bases not matched to a gene: 7. Germline loops: CDR1 MNHNS, CDR2 SASEGT. The CDR3 region is CASSITGADYGYTF. The DNA for the CDR3 is TGTGCCAGCAGCATAACAGGGGCGGACTATGGCTACACCTTC.

The rearrangement joins TRBV29-1 to TRBJ2-1; the match to TRBD2 covers 9 bases. The CDR3 runs 15 residues. V was clipped by 7 bases and J by 3 bases; unmatched bases: 10. Looked up from germline, CDR1 is SQVTM and CDR2 is ANQGSEA. Here the CDR3 DNA reads TGCAGCGGGAATAGCGGGGGAGGTTTCTACAATGAGCAGTTCTTC. It translates to CSGNSGGGFYNEQFF.

The genes are TRBV23-1 and TRBJ1-1; D is ambiguous. TRBV23-1 is classed as an ORF, of uncertain function. Trimming stripped 4 bases from V and 1 base from J, with 7 bases between. The CDR3 has 13 amino acids. CDR3 bases: TGCGCCAGCAGTCCCCGTAGGAACACTGAAGCTTTCTTT. Translated, it gives CASSPRRNTEAFF.

The rearrangement links TRBV5-1 to TRBJ1-2; possibly TRBD1 for D (5 bases). Germline V gives CDR1 SGHRS, CDR2 YFSETQ. CDR3 length equals 13 residues. V was trimmed by 4 bases and J by 6 bases, leaving 13 bases between them. The chain's CDR3 is CASSLQGDDGYTF. CDR3 in DNA: TGCGCCAGCAGCCTGCAGGGTGACGATGGCTACACCTTC. Full variable domain (missing parts from reference TRBV5-1 and TRBJ1-2): KAGVTQTPRYLIKTRGQQVTLSCSPISGHRSVSWYQQTPGQGLQFLFEYFSETQRNKGNFPGRFSGRQFSNSRSEMNVSTLELGDSALYLCASSLQGDDGYTFGSGTRLTVV.

The J gene is TRBJ1-6, the V gene TRBV7-2, with D maybe TRBD1 (5 bases). The germline CDR1 and CDR2 sequences are SGHTA and FQGNSA. The CDR3 runs 13 residues. The germline V and J ends were trimmed by 5 bases and 6 bases, with 8 bases remaining between them. The CDR3 loop is CASSRGTNSPLHF. The CDR3 nucleotides read TGTGCCAGCAGCAGGGGAACTAATTCACCCCTCCACTTT.

CDR3 in amino acids: CASSEGTSTFTGELFF. The CDR3 DNA reads as TGCGCCAGCAGTGAGGGGACTTCAACATTCACCGGGGAGCTGTTTTTT. The J gene is TRBJ2-2, the V gene TRBV10-2, with D possibly being TRBD2 (6 bases). Germline V gene sequence: CDR1 WSHSY, CDR2 SAAADI. Trimming took 2 bases from V and 4 from J, leaving 14 bases between them. The CDR3 extends over 16 amino acids.

The J gene is TRBJ2-2, the V gene TRBV5-1; a possible D gene is TRBD1 (5 bases). CDR1 SGHRS and CDR2 YFSETQ come from the germline V gene. V lost 6 bases and J 0 bases, leaving 9 bases between the germline ends. The CDR3 totals 14 residues. The chain's CDR3 is CASKGQSNTGELFF. The CDR3 DNA follows: TGCGCCAGCAAAGGACAATCGAACACCGGGGAGCTGTTTTTT.

CDR3 DNA: TGTGCCTGGAGTGTAGGAGGGGGCCTCTACGAGCAGTACTTC. This sequence encodes CAWSVGGGLYEQYF. J is TRBJ2-7 and V is TRBV30, with D perhaps matching TRBD1 (7 bases). CDR1 is GTSNPN, CDR2 SVGIG, per germline (reference sequence). Deletions cut 0 bases from V and 3 bases from J, with 12 bases between. CDR3 length: 14 amino acids. Full variable domain (outside the CDR3, taken from reference TRBV30 and TRBJ2-7): SQTIHQWPATLVQPVGSPLSLECTVEGTSNPNLYWYRQAAGRGLQLLFYSVGIGQISSEVPQNLSASRPQDRQFILSSKKLLLSDSGFYLCAWSVGGGLYEQYFGPGTRLTVT.

The chain uses TRBV30 and TRBJ2-2; 8 bases match TRBD1. V lost 2 bases and J lost 3; bases outside the gene matches: 8. Germline V gene sequence: CDR1 GTSNPN, CDR2 SVGIG (reference sequence). The CDR3 runs to 16 residues. The CDR3 coding sequence is TGTGCCTGGAGTACCGGGACAGGATTTGACACCGGGGAGCTGTTTTTT. Its translation: CAWSTGTGFDTGELFF.

A remark on this clone: The CDR3 ends on some other residue instead of the conserved phenylalanine or tryptophan, so this is likely a read error. CDR3 in DNA: TGTGCCAGTAGTAGAGGGCAGCCCCAGCATCTT. It is translated as CASSRGQPQHL. This chain links TRBV19 with TRBJ1-5; no clear D. Germline V gene lookup returns CDR1 LNHDA and CDR2 SQIVND (reference sequence). The length of the CDR3 is 11 residues. Trimming removed 4 bases from V and 7 bases from J, with 5 bases in between.

This chain connects TRBV19 to TRBJ1-1, with 8 nucleotides matching TRBD1. V shed 7 bases and J 7 bases; nucleotides not matched to a gene: 11. This CDR3 is built from 14 residues. Looked up from germline, CDR1 is LNHDA and CDR2 is SQIVND (reference sequence). The CDR3 region is CASTSRQGSGEAFF. The CDR3 DNA reads TGTGCCAGTACTTCCAGACAGGGGTCTGGTGAAGCTTTCTTT.

J is TRBJ2-1 and V is TRBV7-3; 9 bases map to TRBD1. After removal of 5 bases from V and 7 bases from J, the junction contained 3 bases not matched to a gene. This CDR3 is built from 13 residues. Germline lookup yields CDR1 SGHTA and CDR2 FQGTGA. As DNA, the CDR3 is TGTGCCAGCAGCCGGGACAGGGTAAATGAGCAGTTCTTC. Residues: CASSRDRVNEQFF.

The chain recombines TRBV7-2 with TRBJ2-2, with unresolved D. The ends were cut back, 2 bases at V and 4 bases at J, with 5 bases in the middle. Germline CDR1 reads SGHTA; CDR2 reads FQGNSA. The CDR3 spans 13 residues. CDR3 in amino acids: CASSLSRTGELFF. In DNA form, the CDR3 reads TGTGCCAGCAGCTTAAGCCGCACCGGGGAGCTGTTTTTT. The entire variable domain, with the rest obtained from reference TRBV7-2 and TRBJ2-2, is as follows: GAGVSQSPSNKVTEKGKDVELRCDPISGHTALYWYRQSLGQGLEFLIYFQGNSAPDKSGLPSDRFSAERTGGSVSTLTIQRTQQEDSAVYLCASSLSRTGELFFGEGSRLTVL.

V usage is TRBV5-4 and J usage is TRBJ2-5, with TRBD1 identical over 7 bases. The CDR3 has 14 amino acids. Germline trimming cut 5 bases from V and 3 bases from J; bases unmatched to any gene: 7. Germline CDR1 and CDR2: SGHNT and YYREEE (reference sequence). CDR3 nucleotides: TGTGCCAGCAGTTCGGGACAGCACAAAGAGACCCAGTACTTC. It is translated as CASSSGQHKETQYF.

V is TRBV19 and J is TRBJ2-1, with 7 bases aligning to TRBD1. CDR1 and CDR2 (germline): LNHDA, SQIVND (reference sequence). V shed 7 bases, J shed 10 bases, and the junction held 16 bases outside the gene matches. The CDR3 has 15 residues. CDR3 sequence reads: CASTPGQALNGEQFF. Here the CDR3 DNA reads TGTGCCAGTACCCCAGGACAGGCTCTTAACGGCGAGCAGTTCTTC.

V gene TRBV5-8 combines with J gene TRBJ2-5; the D gene is possibly TRBD2 (7 bases). V was cut by 4 bases and J by 5 bases, with 12 bases left in between. The CDR3 length is 13 residues. Germline loops: CDR1 SGHTS, CDR2 YDEGEE. The CDR3 spells CASSLGGQETQYF. CDR3 nucleotide sequence: TGTGCCAGCAGCCTCGGGGGGCAGGAGACCCAGTACTTC.

The V call is TRBV27, the J call TRBJ2-2, with 10 bases identical to TRBD1. The CDR3 length is 16 residues. With 4 bases clipped from V and 6 bases from J, the junction kept 8 bases outside the gene matches. Germline CDR1 is MNHEY and CDR2 is SMNVEV (reference sequence). CDR3 amino acids: CASSSGDRGWAGELFF. In DNA, the CDR3 is TGTGCCAGCAGTTCCGGGGACAGGGGCTGGGCCGGGGAGCTGTTTTTT.

V gene TRBV28 combines with J gene TRBJ1-2; 7 nucleotides match TRBD1. The V gene's germline CDR1 is MDHEN and CDR2 SYDVKM. This CDR3 comprises 12 residues. Unmatched junction bases numbered 4, after V lost 4 bases and J lost 8 bases. The CDR3, as DNA: TGTGCCAGCAGTTCAGGGGGTAGGGGCTACACCTTC. Protein sequence: CASSSGGRGYTF.

This clone was counted a few times. The V call is TRBV4-1, the J call TRBJ2-5, with a tentative D call TRBD2 (6 bases). Per the germline V gene, CDR1 is MGHRA and CDR2 is YSYEKL. V was cut by 1 base and J by 1 base, with 10 bases left in between. This CDR3 spans 15 amino acids. The CDR3 nucleotides read TGCGCCAGCAGCCAAGGGGGAGGCCTCCAAGAGACCCAGTACTTC. It yields the protein CASSQGGGLQETQYF.

This chain links TRBV10-3 with TRBJ1-4, with 7 bases identical to TRBD1. The CDR3 runs 15 residues. Germline trimming cut 6 bases from V and 5 bases from J; bases unmatched to any gene: 9. CDR1 ENHRY and CDR2 SYGVKD come from the germline V gene. The CDR3 is CAIRDGGDSNEKLFF. CDR3 DNA: TGTGCCATCAGGGATGGAGGGGACAGCAATGAAAAACTGTTTTTT.

The J gene is TRBJ1-6, the V gene TRBV6-6, with 7 bases that match TRBD1. The length of the CDR3 is 15 residues. The V gene end was trimmed by 9 bases and the J gene end by 5 bases; junction bases not matched to a gene: 10. Germline V CDR1 and CDR2: MNHNY, SVGAGI (reference sequence). DNA for the CDR3: TGTGCCAGTCTTAGACAGGGTGGCCATAATTCACCCCTCCACTTT. This gives the protein CASLRQGGHNSPLHF.